The 24 T cell receptor beta chains below come from one sample, sequenced in a study of Ad26.COV2.S vaccination and SARS-CoV-2 variants. Some clones are missing from TCRdb's copy, which holds only in-frame ones; the method was immunoSEQ multiplex PCR. The sample lists about half a million clones; about 89% were seen once. Sample treatment: some 20 received Ad26.COV2.S at low or high dose, single or two shots; 5 received placebo; per-sample allocation not given. The investigators took samples on day 63 after the first vaccine or placebo injection. The sample was peripheral blood, taken in a trial of Ad26.COV2.S vaccine versus placebo. The source is a person between 18 and 60 years old who received the Ad26.COV2.S COVID-19 vaccine or a placebo.

The CDR3 spells CASSFIRPGVNTEAFF. The CDR3 nucleotides are TGTGCCAGCAGCTTTATCCGTCCAGGGGTGAACACTGAAGCTTTCTTT. The chain combines TRBV7-6 with TRBJ1-1; a weak D match, TRBD1 (6 bases). The CDR3 sequence is 16 residues long. V was trimmed by 3 bases and J by 0 bases, leaving 14 bases between them. The V gene's germline CDR1 is SGHVS and CDR2 FNYEAQ.

The rearrangement joins TRBV5-8 to TRBJ2-4; a possible D gene is TRBD1 (5 bases). Between the trimmed V and J ends, which lost 0 bases and 0 bases, there was a span of 10 bases. The CDR3 contains 16 residues. Germline CDR1 SGHTS, CDR2 YDEGEE. This CDR3 is CASSLEGHPAKNIQYF. As DNA, the CDR3 is TGTGCCAGCAGCTTGGAAGGACACCCAGCCAAAAACATTCAGTACTTC.

V is TRBV27 and J is TRBJ2-7, with 14 bases matching TRBD2. Germline-derived CDR1 and CDR2 are MNHEY and SMNVEV (reference sequence). This CDR3 contains 15 residues. The V and J ends lost 5 bases and 6 bases, in that order; junction bases with no gene match: 6. CDR3: CASSPRGLAGVEQYF. CDR3 coding DNA: TGTGCCAGCAGTCCCAGGGGACTAGCGGGAGTCGAGCAGTACTTC.

V gene TRBV27 combines with J gene TRBJ1-2; TRBD1 might be the D (5 bases). Trimming pared 6 bases from V and 0 bases from J, leaving 17 bases between. From germline, CDR1 is MNHEY and CDR2 SMNVEV (reference sequence). The CDR3 contains 16 residues. CDR3 sequence: CASSSLSGGTNYGYTF. CDR3 in DNA: TGTGCCAGCAGCTCCCTTTCGGGGGGTACTAACTATGGCTACACCTTC.

V gene TRBV10-3 combines with J gene TRBJ2-7, with D perhaps matching TRBD1 (5 bases). CDR3 length equals 16 residues. CDR1 is ENHRY, CDR2 SYGVKD, per germline. V was clipped by 2 bases and J by 3 bases, with 17 bases between them. Here the CDR3 reads CAISETSADSFYEQYF. The CDR3 bases are TGTGCCATCAGTGAGACCTCGGCTGACAGCTTCTACGAGCAGTACTTC.

This chain links TRBV3-1 (or the pseudogene TRBV3-2) with TRBJ2-2; D gene unclear. Germline V gene data show CDR1 as LGHDT and CDR2 as YNNKEL (reference sequence). The CDR3 has 14 amino acids. Trimming removed 4 bases from V and 2 bases from J, with 8 bases in between. In DNA form, the CDR3 reads TGTGCCAGCAGCCCTTGGGGAAACACCGGGGAGCTGTTTTTT. It translates to CASSPWGNTGELFF.

This sequence joins TRBV29-1 and TRBJ2-5, with 7 bases that match TRBD1. The CDR3 has 13 amino acids. Losses at the gene ends were 3 bases for V and 7 bases for J; bases not matched to a gene: 8. Germline CDR1 SQVTM, CDR2 ANQGSEA. The CDR3 is CSVDQGVRGTQYF. For the CDR3, the DNA is TGCAGCGTTGACCAGGGGGTTCGGGGGACCCAGTACTTC.

The chain carries TRBV7-9 and TRBJ1-2, with D possibly being TRBD1 (5 bases). Trimming removed 0 bases at V and 7 bases at J, with 9 bases between. Germline V gene sequence: CDR1 SEHNR, CDR2 FQNEAQ (reference sequence). The CDR3 has 13 residues. CDR3 sequence: CASSLAYGGGYTF. As DNA, the CDR3 is TGTGCCAGCAGCTTAGCATATGGGGGTGGCTACACCTTC.

The chain combines TRBV24-1 with TRBJ2-1; D is unresolved. Germline CDR1 and CDR2: KGHDR and SFDVKD. The CDR3 sequence is 14 residues long. Between the trimmed V and J ends, which lost 5 bases and 6 bases, there was a span of 13 bases. In DNA, the CDR3 is TGTGCCACCAGTGGGCCCCACGAGGTCAATGAGCAGTTCTTC. Residues: CATSGPHEVNEQFF.

In this sample, this clone turned up once. The CDR3, as DNA: TGTGCCAGCAGTTTATCCATGGGGCTCTATGGCTACACCTTC. It codes for CASSLSMGLYGYTF. The V gene is TRBV28, the J gene TRBJ1-2; a weak D match, TRBD1 (5 bases). In germline, CDR1 is MDHEN, CDR2 SYDVKM. V was trimmed by 1 base and J by 4 bases, leaving 10 bases between them. This CDR3 region has 14 residues.

The V and J genes are TRBV18 and TRBJ2-5; 9 nucleotides match TRBD1. Trimming removed 6 bases from V and 4 bases from J; junction bases left unmatched: 6. From germline, CDR1 is KGHSH and CDR2 LQKENI. The CDR3 has 14 amino acids. The CDR3 sequence: CASSHEQGAETQYF. CDR3 coding DNA: TGTGCCAGCTCCCACGAACAGGGGGCAGAGACCCAGTACTTC.

The V call is TRBV13, the J call TRBJ1-1; D remains unclear. Between the trimmed V and J ends, which lost 7 bases and 0 bases, there was a span of 12 bases. Per the germline V gene, CDR1 is PRHDT and CDR2 is FYEKMQ (reference sequence). The CDR3 consists of 14 residues. The CDR3 here is CASNPRVLNTEAFF. The CDR3 DNA sequence: TGTGCCAGCAATCCGCGGGTATTGAACACTGAAGCTTTCTTT.

This chain links TRBV7-9 with TRBJ2-3; TRBD1 aligns across 8 bases. Germline trimming cut 6 bases from V and 5 bases from J; bases unmatched to any gene: 13. Germline V gene data show CDR1 as SEHNR and CDR2 as FQNEAQ (reference sequence). CDR3 length equals 16 residues. The CDR3 bases are TGTGCCAGCAGACCCAAACCGGGACAGGAAGAAGATACGCAGTATTTT. As protein: CASRPKPGQEEDTQYF.

The chain uses TRBV6-2 or TRBV6-3 and TRBJ1-1; no definite D call. The V gene's germline CDR1 is MNHEY and CDR2 SVGEGT. The V and J ends lost 2 bases and 1 base respectively, with 5 bases between them. The CDR3 extends over 13 amino acids. The CDR3 is CASSYLWNTEAFF. The CDR3 nucleotides read TGTGCCAGCAGTTACCTGTGGAACACTGAAGCTTTCTTT.

As concerns this clone: Other DNA variants within this sample encode the same CDR3. This sequence joins TRBV5-1 and TRBJ1-4; unclear D gene. There are 15 residues in the CDR3. The V end lost 0 bases, the J end lost 0 bases, and 6 bases lay between the germline ends. Germline CDR1 SGHRS, CDR2 YFSETQ. The CDR3 sequence: CASSLGGTTNEKLFF. CDR3 sequence (DNA): TGCGCCAGCAGCTTGGGGGGAACAACTAATGAAAAACTGTTTTTT. The whole variable domain, filled in from reference TRBV5-1 and TRBJ1-4, reads KAGVTQTPRYLIKTRGQQVTLSCSPISGHRSVSWYQQTPGQGLQFLFEYFSETQRNKGNFPGRFSGRQFSNSRSEMNVSTLELGDSALYLCASSLGGTTNEKLFFGSGTQLSVL.

This clone was picked up a small number of times. This chain links TRBV10-1 with TRBJ2-2; 7 positions match TRBD2. The CDR3 covers 14 residues. Germline V gives CDR1 WNHNN, CDR2 SYGVQD (reference sequence). Trimming removed 4 bases from V and 3 bases from J; junction bases left unmatched: 2. CDR3 residues: CASSVTSDTGELFF. The DNA for the CDR3 is TGCGCCAGCAGTGTTACTAGCGACACCGGGGAGCTGTTTTTT.

The J gene is TRBJ1-2, the V gene TRBV2, with D unclear. V dropped 1 base and J dropped 3 bases, with 6 bases sitting between them. There are 13 residues in the CDR3. Per germline, CDR1 SNHLY and CDR2 FYNNEI. The CDR3 bases are TGTGCCAGCAGTGAAGAGGCCTACTATGGCTACACCTTC. Translated: CASSEEAYYGYTF.

This chain uses TRBV18 with TRBJ2-7, with TRBD2 as a possible D gene (6 bases). Trimming stripped 4 bases from V and 3 bases from J, with 10 bases between. The V gene's germline CDR1 is KGHSH and CDR2 LQKENI. CDR3 length: 13 residues. DNA of the CDR3: TGTGCCAGCTCACGCGGGGCTTACTACGAGCAGTACTTC. Translated: CASSRGAYYEQYF. Looking up the rest from reference TRBV18 and TRBJ2-7 gives the full variable domain: NAGVMQNPRHLVRRRGQEARLRCSPMKGHSHVYWYRQLPEEGLKFMVYLQKENIIDESGMPKERFSAEFPKEGPSILRIQQVVRGDSAAYFCASSRGAYYEQYFGPGTRLTVT.

The J gene is TRBJ2-5, the V gene TRBV3-1 (or the pseudogene TRBV3-2); 7 nucleotides agree with TRBD1. Trimming at V came to 4 bases and at J to 5 bases, leaving 13 bases not matched to a gene. The CDR3 extends over 16 amino acids. The germline CDR1 and CDR2 sequences are LGHDT and YNNKEL (reference sequence). The chain's CDR3 is CASSPAWPGGRETQYF. The CDR3 nucleotides read TGTGCCAGCAGCCCCGCCTGGCCAGGGGGTCGGGAGACCCAGTACTTC.

This chain links TRBV28 with TRBJ2-5; perhaps D is TRBD1 or TRBD2 (5 bases each). The CDR3 spans 11 residues. Per germline, CDR1 MDHEN and CDR2 SYDVKM. V lost 4 bases and J lost 9, with 9 bases in between. Here the CDR3 DNA reads TGTGCCAGCAGTTCGGGACCCTCCCAGTACTTC. Amino acids: CASSSGPSQYF. Using reference TRBV28 and TRBJ2-5 for the parts outside the CDR3, the full variable domain is DVKVTQSSRYLVKRTGEKVFLECVQDMDHENMFWYRQDPGLGLRLIYFSYDVKMKEKGDIPEGYSVSREKKERFSLILESASTNQTSMYLCASSSGPSQYFGPGTRLLVL.

The gene calls are TRBV28 and TRBJ2-5; TRBD1 might be the D (7 bases). This CDR3 spans 15 amino acids. Looked up from germline, CDR1 is MDHEN and CDR2 is SYDVKM. Trimming cost V 8 bases and J 2 bases, with 18 bases left between them. Here the CDR3 reads CASLWRGRGQETQYF. DNA for the CDR3: TGTGCCAGCTTGTGGAGGGGGCGAGGGCAAGAGACCCAGTACTTC.

This chain joins TRBV7-2 and TRBJ2-7; 10 bases are a match to TRBD2. V trimming: 0 bases; J trimming: 1 base; junction bases outside the gene matches: 3. Looked up from germline, CDR1 is SGHTA and CDR2 is FQGNSA. This CDR3 has 16 amino acids. The CDR3 bases are TGTGCCAGCAGCTTAGCGGGTAGCGGGGGGTCCTACGAGCAGTACTTC. Protein product: CASSLAGSGGSYEQYF.

This clone appeared once. The chain combines TRBV15 with TRBJ1-2; TRBD1 matches 10 bases. This CDR3 has 14 residues. J lost 8 bases, V lost 3 bases, and 6 bases had no gene match. Germline CDR1 and CDR2: LNHNV and YYDKDF (reference sequence). The CDR3: CATSSDWTGGGYTF. As DNA, the CDR3 is TGTGCCACCAGCAGCGACTGGACAGGGGGAGGCTACACCTTC.

For this clone: In the same sample, other DNA sequences code for this CDR3. The chain has TRBV7-9 and TRBJ2-5, with no clear D. The CDR3 sequence is 11 residues long. The germline V gene encodes CDR1 SEHNR and CDR2 FQNEAQ (reference sequence). Trimming shortened V by 4 bases and J by 2 bases, and 2 bases separated the two germline ends. DNA for the CDR3: TGTGCCAGCAGCTCTCAAGAGACCCAGTACTTC. This sequence encodes CASSSQETQYF.